These T cell receptor beta chains were read from a single sample in a study of somatic mutations in cytotoxic T cells in rheumatoid arthritis. Sequencing used immunoSEQ multiplex PCR; TCRdb keeps in-frame clones, though not all of them. In the table there are about 21,000 clones, around four fifths of which are singletons. The sequencing input was CD8+ T cells sorted from blood. The origin of the receptors is a man in his late teens or twenties with rheumatoid arthritis. Each CDR3 is given with its conserved first and last residue. The D gene is left open where the match is weak. Clone size appears in some rows only: once, few, many, or a class for an expanded clone.

size	D	J	V	length	CDR3	DNA
NA	TRBD2	TRBJ2-2	TRBV25-1	18	CASSGVGTSGGGPGELFF	TGTGCCAGCAGTGGAGTGGGGACTAGCGGTGGGGGGCCCGGGGAGCTGTTTTTT
few	NA	TRBJ1-2	TRBV7-9	14	CASSSTTQAYGYTF	TGTGCCAGCAGCTCCACCACGCAAGCCTATGGCTACACCTTC
NA	NA	TRBJ2-7	TRBV28	11	CASSSPYEQYF	TGTGCCAGCAGTTCCCCCTACGAGCAGTACTTC
NA	NA	TRBJ2-1	TRBV18	12	CASSPNTGNWFF	TGTGCCAGCTCACCAAATACAGGGAATTGGTTCTTC
NA	NA	TRBJ1-4	TRBV6-1	17	CASSDGRARLRGEKLFF	TGTGCCAGCAGTGATGGGAGGGCTCGCCTACGGGGTGAAAAACTGTTTTTT
NA	NA	TRBJ2-3	TRBV5-6	16	CASSLGVGGRTDTQYF	TGTGCCAGCAGCTTGGGGGTGGGCGGTCGCACAGATACGCAGTATTTT
NA	NA	TRBJ2-7	TRBV9	15	CASSPNTGIPYEQYF	TGTGCCAGCAGCCCCAACACAGGGATCCCCTACGAGCAGTACTTC
once	TRBD1	TRBJ1-2	TRBV27	18	CASSPYALGQGANYGYTF	TGTGCCAGCAGTCCCTATGCGCTGGGACAGGGAGCTAACTATGGCTACACCTTC
once	NA	TRBJ2-4	TRBV6-5	13	CASGGRGKNIQYF	TGTGCCAGCGGCGGGCGGGGTAAAAACATTCAGTACTTC
NA	NA	TRBJ2-2	TRBV5-6	12	CASSTVTGELFF	TGTGCCAGCAGCACTGTCACCGGGGAGCTGTTTTTT
NA	NA	TRBJ2-7	TRBV13	15	CASTLRVQGPYEQYF	TGTGCCAGCACCCTTAGGGTACAGGGCCCATACGAGCAGTACTTC
NA	TRBD2	TRBJ2-7	TRBV9	15	CASSPQRGPSYEQYF	TGTGCCAGCAGCCCCCAGCGGGGGCCCTCCTACGAGCAGTACTTC
NA	NA	TRBJ2-2	TRBV28	15	CASTPVGGGTGELFF	TGTGCCAGCACCCCCGTAGGGGGAGGCACCGGGGAGCTGTTTTTT
once	NA	TRBJ2-5	TRBV5-1	16	CASSLNPGPSQETQYF	TGCGCCAGCAGCCTCAATCCAGGTCCTTCACAAGAGACCCAGTACTTC
NA	NA	TRBJ1-2	TRBV4-1	16	CASSQEVQRQNYGYTF	TGCGCCAGCAGCCAAGAGGTACAGAGACAGAACTATGGCTACACCTTC
NA	NA	TRBJ2-5	TRBV5-4	14	CASSPLQPVKTQYF	TGTGCCAGCAGCCCCTTACAGCCCGTCAAGACCCAGTACTTC
NA	TRBD1	TRBJ2-2	TRBV28	15	CASSLWTGATGELFF	TGTGCCAGCAGTTTATGGACAGGGGCCACCGGGGAGCTGTTTTTT
NA	NA	TRBJ2-3	TRBV6-5	15	CASSYSGASTDTQYF	TGTGCCAGCAGTTACTCGGGAGCTAGCACAGATACGCAGTATTTT
NA	NA	TRBJ1-6	TRBV7-6	18	CASSLEAGLRSYNSPLHF	TGTGCCAGCAGCTTAGAGGCAGGGCTCCGTTCCTATAATTCACCCCTCCACTTT
NA	TRBD2	TRBJ2-1	TRBV27	16	CASRSLAGGSYNEQFF	TGTGCCAGCAGGAGCCTAGCGGGGGGCTCCTACAATGAGCAGTTCTTC
NA	NA	TRBJ1-3	TRBV6-5	15	CASSRAPSLGNTIYF	TGTGCCAGCAGCCGGGCCCCTTCATTGGGAAACACCATATATTTT
NA	NA	TRBJ1-5	TRBV19	10	CASGGQPQHF	TGTGCCAGTGGGGGGCAGCCCCAGCATTTT
NA	NA	TRBJ1-2	TRBV30	12	CACPGRRYGYTF	TGTGCCTGCCCAGGACGCCGCTATGGCTACACCTTC
NA	TRBD1	TRBJ2-2	TRBV6-5	16	CASSYFQGATTGELFF	TGTGCCAGCAGTTACTTCCAGGGGGCGACGACCGGGGAGCTGTTTTTT
NA	NA	TRBJ2-7	TRBV2	14	CASREYLQGHEQYF	TGTGCCAGCAGAGAGTACCTACAGGGCCACGAGCAGTACTTC
NA	NA	TRBJ1-3	TRBV6-1	13	CASSIASGNTIYF	TGTGCCAGCAGCATCGCTTCTGGAAACACCATATATTTT
once	TRBD1	TRBJ1-1	TRBV2	18	CASSYGPGTGLRETEAFF	TGTGCCAGCAGTTACGGCCCCGGGACAGGGTTAAGGGAAACTGAAGCTTTCTTT
NA	NA	TRBJ1-1	TRBV5-6	14	CASSLWGTGTEAFF	TGTGCCAGCAGCTTGTGGGGCACCGGGACAGAAGCTTTCTTT
NA	NA	TRBJ2-3	TRBV11-3	13	CASSLARPDTQYF	TGTGCCAGCAGCTTAGCCCGGCCAGATACGCAGTATTTT
NA	NA	TRBJ2-3	TRBV28	13	CASSPEGADTQYF	TGTGCCAGCAGCCCAGAGGGAGCAGATACGCAGTATTTT
NA	NA	TRBJ2-7	TRBV28	11	CASSLLAGQYF	TGTGCCAGCAGTTTATTGGCAGGGCAGTACTTC
NA	TRBD1	TRBJ1-2	TRBV6-5	13	CASSLTGTGGYTF	TGTGCCAGCAGTTTGACAGGGACGGGAGGCTACACCTTC
once	TRBD2	TRBJ2-1	TRBV12-5	20	CASGLVLETSGVHSYNEQFF	TGTGCTAGTGGTTTGGTACTGGAGACTAGCGGGGTCCACTCCTACAATGAGCAGTTCTTC
NA	TRBD1	TRBJ2-1	TRBV7-3	14	CASSPGTGVVEQFF	TGTGCCAGCAGCCCCGGGACAGGGGTGGTTGAGCAGTTCTTC
NA	NA	TRBJ1-1	TRBV6-6	16	CASSLPERRTNTEAFF	TGTGCCAGCAGCCTCCCTGAGCGCCGGACGAACACTGAAGCTTTCTTT
NA	TRBD1	TRBJ1-5	TRBV28	15	CASSTRQGFNQPQHF	TGTGCCAGCAGTACCAGACAGGGCTTCAATCAGCCCCAGCATTTT
NA	TRBD1	TRBJ2-2	TRBV7-9	14	CASRTTGQPMELFF	TGTGCCAGCAGGACGACGGGACAGCCGATGGAGCTGTTTTTT
NA	NA	TRBJ1-2	TRBV7-2	19	CASSLRQVLLTGRSGGYTF	TGTGCCAGCAGCCTGCGTCAAGTGTTATTGACAGGACGAAGTGGTGGCTACACCTTC
NA	NA	TRBJ2-7	TRBV6-1	14	CASSERQSAYEQYF	TGTGCCAGCAGTGAGAGACAGTCCGCCTACGAGCAGTACTTC